This T cell receptor beta chain is drawn from a study of Graves' ophthalmopathy and Graves' hyperthyroidism (dated 2018 in TCRdb). About the full investigation: Peripheral blood samples were taken at the time of initial diagnosis, before any treatment was given. To explore V-J signatures that distinguish ophthalmopathy from hyperthyroidism, a discovery set of around 100 patients was enrolled, made up of 40 to 45 with ophthalmopathy and around 60 with stable hyperthyroidism. In total, around 140 blood samples were TCR-sequenced: 40 to 45 ophthalmopathy, around 75 hyperthyroidism and approximately 17 hyperthyroidism-to-ophthalmopathy patients. In a handful of hyperthyroidism patients, the T-cell repertoire of thyroid tissue was compared with the T-cell repertoire of blood. After sampling, hyperthyroidism patients received methimazole starting at 30 mg daily, and ophthalmopathy patients received high-dose intravenous methylprednisolone. To tell Graves' ophthalmopathy apart from Graves' hyperthyroidism, and to predict which patients would progress to ophthalmopathy, the study relied on TCR beta repertoire signatures. For independent validation, a separate cohort was made up of 18 hyperthyroidism patients plus 17 patients who later progressed from hyperthyroidism to ophthalmopathy. What the work shows at the level of the full study, not this receptor alone: No statistical method was used to predetermine the sample size, and group allocation was not hidden from the investigators. Most expanded thyroid clonotypes with frequency above 0.001 were also detected in blood, suggesting blood repertoires may reflect the thyroid immune response. In validation, the model predicted ophthalmopathy progression with 55% to 71% sensitivity and 72% to 80% specificity; some twelve predicted patients were CT-confirmed with GO in a median of around 6 months. Ophthalmopathy was separated from stable hyperthyroidism by the 13-signature model with about 90% sensitivity and around 81% specificity in cross-validation and with 80%/75% in the test set.

In regard to this clonotype: Its antigen is still unknown. Per-nucleotide qualities are absent, and no much larger clonotype sits a single base away.

Patients with ophthalmopathy had moderately to severely active disease, with a Clinical Activity Score of 3 or more, a NOSPECS grade of 4 or more, and a disease duration of less than 3 months. Patients with other autoimmune diseases, uncontrolled infections, pregnancy or lactation were excluded from the study. Clinical symptoms, serum thyroxine, TRAb, thyroid ultrasound and orbital computed tomography were used for diagnosis. Using Ficoll-Paque density gradient centrifugation, PBMCs were isolated from 8.5 to 10 ml of fresh peripheral blood. Total RNA was extracted using Trizol reagent, and RNA quality was checked on an Agilent 2100 Bioanalyzer. The germline V gene (reference sequence) sets CDR1 to SEHNR and CDR2 to FQNEAQ. Trimming costs V 2 bases and J 4 bases, and their ends lie 14 bases apart. The CDR3, cysteine through phenylalanine, is 15 amino acids long. Only the CDR3 region is kept as DNA, spanning 45 bases read in frame from base 1.

TCR beta CDR3 regions were amplified from RNA transcripts for repertoire sequencing. A first-round RT-PCR used HTBI primers with the Qiagen OneStep RT-PCR kit, followed by a second-round multiplex PCR, size selection and purification. Libraries were sequenced on an Illumina HiSeq2000 using paired-end 100 bp reads. The paper's data handling went like this. Reads were processed with SOAPnuke, discarding reads with adapters, uncalled bases, mean Phred below 15, or no exact constant-primer or identifier match. COPE v1.2.5 was used to merge high-quality paired reads. Clonotypes were defined as unique nucleotide sequences and were aligned to IMGT TRB V, D and J references using MiTCR v1.1. The analysis was limited to V-J combinations with a frequency above 0.0001, which together covered just over 98% of the repertoires. For each V-J combination, a TCR clonal expansion and chaos score was defined as the ratio of F50 clonal expansion to chaos observed in the TCRdist matrix. Welch's t-statistics and random forest were used to narrow the features down to about a dozen V-J combinations, which were then fed into a naive Bayes classifier. The Morisita-Horn index was used to measure how similar the thyroid and blood repertoires were. In TCRdb, the public reads were trimmed at Q25 with fastp and aligned with MiXCR, with productive beta chains retained. Each CDR3 protein appears once, grouped with its most common genes and DNA. TCRdb's processing, not the authors' own work, is the source of the V and J calls. The sample table shows about 700,000 distinct CDR3 sequences, and roughly 41% are seen once. The top ten clones comprise 35% to 55% of the sample.

Sequenced input: peripheral blood. This sequence uses TRBV7-9 and TRBJ2-5, with a tentative D gene TRBD2 over 5 matching bases. The TCR comes from an adult man with Graves' ophthalmopathy. The DNA is as follows: TGTGCCAGCAGCTTAATAGCCGGGGAGCGAGAGACCCAGTACTTC. The translation is CASSLIAGERETQYF. Extended through the reference TRBV7-9 and TRBJ2-5 proteins, this CDR3 yields the full variable domain: DTGVSQNPRHKITKRGQNVTFRCDPISEHNRLYWYRQTLGQGPEFLTYFQNEAQLEKSRLLSDRFSAERPKGSFSTLEIQRTEQGDSAMYLCASSLIAGERETQYFGPGTRLLVL.